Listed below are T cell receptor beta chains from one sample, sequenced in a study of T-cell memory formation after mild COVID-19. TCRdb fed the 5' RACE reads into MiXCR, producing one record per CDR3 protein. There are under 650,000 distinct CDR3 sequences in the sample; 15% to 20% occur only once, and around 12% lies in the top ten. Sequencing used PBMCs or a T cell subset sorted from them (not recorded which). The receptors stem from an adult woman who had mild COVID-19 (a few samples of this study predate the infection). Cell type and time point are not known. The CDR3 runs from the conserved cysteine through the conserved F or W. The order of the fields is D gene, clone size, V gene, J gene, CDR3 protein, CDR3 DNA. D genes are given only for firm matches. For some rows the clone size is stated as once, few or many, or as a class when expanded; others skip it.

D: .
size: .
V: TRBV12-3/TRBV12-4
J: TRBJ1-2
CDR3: CASSIDVIFYGYTF
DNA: TGTGCCAGCAGTATAGACGTGATTTTCTATGGCTACACCTTC

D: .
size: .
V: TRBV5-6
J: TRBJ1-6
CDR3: CASSPPGHNSPLHF
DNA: TGTGCCAGCAGCCCACCAGGGCATAATTCACCCCTCCACTTT

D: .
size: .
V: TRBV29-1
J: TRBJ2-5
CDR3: CSVEDRGPPPRETQYF
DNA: TGCAGCGTTGAAGATCGGGGACCGCCGCCTCGGGAGACCCAGTACTTC

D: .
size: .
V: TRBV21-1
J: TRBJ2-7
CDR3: CASSRRGLAGMWQYF
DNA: TGTGCCAGCAGCCGACGTGGACTAGCGGGCATGTGGCAGTACTTC

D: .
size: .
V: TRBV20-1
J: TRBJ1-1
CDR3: CSASLLGGRGEAFF
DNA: TGCAGTGCTTCCCTCCTGGGGGGCCGGGGTGAAGCTTTCTTT

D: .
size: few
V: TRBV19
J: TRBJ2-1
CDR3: CGTRSDNEQFF
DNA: TGTGGAACGCGTTCGGACAATGAGCAGTTCTTC

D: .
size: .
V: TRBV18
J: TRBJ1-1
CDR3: CASSPRSVANTEAFF
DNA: TGTGCCAGCTCACCACGCTCGGTAGCGAACACTGAAGCTTTCTTT

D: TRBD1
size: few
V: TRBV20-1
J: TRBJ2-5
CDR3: CSASRQGYPQETQYF
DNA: TGCAGTGCTAGTCGACAGGGTTATCCACAAGAGACCCAGTACTTC

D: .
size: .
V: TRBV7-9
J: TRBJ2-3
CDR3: CASSSDASWTDTQYF
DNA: TGTGCCAGCAGCTCGGACGCCTCCTGGACAGATACGCAGTATTTT

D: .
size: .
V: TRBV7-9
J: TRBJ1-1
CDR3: CATNGAREYDTEAFF
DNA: TGTGCAACGAATGGGGCTCGTGAGTACGACACTGAAGCTTTCTTT

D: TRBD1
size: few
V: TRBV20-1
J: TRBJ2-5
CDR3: CSARDHWTGVQETQYF
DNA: TGCAGTGCTAGAGATCATTGGACAGGGGTTCAAGAGACCCAGTACTTC

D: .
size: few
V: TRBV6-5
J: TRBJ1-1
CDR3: CASSYQLLNTEAFF
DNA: TGTGCCAGCAGTTACCAGCTCTTGAACACTGAAGCTTTCTTT

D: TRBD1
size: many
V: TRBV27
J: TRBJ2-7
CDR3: CASRTGGSYEQYF
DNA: TGTGCCAGCAGGACAGGGGGCTCCTACGAGCAGTACTTC

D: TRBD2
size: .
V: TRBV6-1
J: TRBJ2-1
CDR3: CASSVRVSSGTYNEQFF
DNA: TGTGCCAGCAGTGTGAGGGTGTCTAGCGGGACCTACAATGAGCAGTTCTTC

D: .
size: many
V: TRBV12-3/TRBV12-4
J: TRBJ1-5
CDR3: CASSTGLGQPQHF
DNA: TGTGCCAGCAGTACGGGCCTTGGTCAGCCCCAGCATTTT

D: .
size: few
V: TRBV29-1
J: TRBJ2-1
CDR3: CSVEVLAYEQFF
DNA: TGCAGCGTTGAAGTCCTAGCCTATGAGCAGTTCTTC

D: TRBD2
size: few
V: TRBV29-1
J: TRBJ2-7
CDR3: CSVESRERVYEQYF
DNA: TGCAGCGTTGAGTCGCGGGAGCGAGTATACGAGCAGTACTTC

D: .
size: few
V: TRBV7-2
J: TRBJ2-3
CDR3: CASSRISGGRSRDTQYF
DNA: TGTGCCAGCAGCCGAATCAGTGGTGGGCGCTCTAGAGATACGCAGTATTTT

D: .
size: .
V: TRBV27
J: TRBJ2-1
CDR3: CASSPTVSSYNEQFF
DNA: TGTGCCAGCAGTCCGACCGTTAGCTCCTACAATGAGCAGTTCTTC

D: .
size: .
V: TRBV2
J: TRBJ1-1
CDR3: CASRDLSEAFF
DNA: TGTGCCAGCAGGGACTTATCTGAAGCTTTCTTT

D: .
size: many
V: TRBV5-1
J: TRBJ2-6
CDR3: CASSLAAGSGANVLTF
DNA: TGCGCCAGCAGCTTGGCTGCAGGCTCTGGGGCCAACGTCCTGACTTTC

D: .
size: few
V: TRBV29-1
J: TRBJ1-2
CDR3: CSVEDPGSPYGYTF
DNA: TGCAGCGTTGAAGATCCGGGAAGCCCCTATGGCTACACCTTC

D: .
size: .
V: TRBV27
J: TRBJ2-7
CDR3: CASSSGVPPTVQYF
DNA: TGTGCCAGCAGTTCCGGCGTCCCCCCGACCGTACAGTACTTC

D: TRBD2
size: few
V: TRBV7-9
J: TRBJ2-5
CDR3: CASSAYSGSWETQYF
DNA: TGTGCCAGCAGCGCCTATAGCGGGAGTTGGGAGACCCAGTACTTC

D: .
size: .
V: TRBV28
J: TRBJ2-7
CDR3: CASTRPTGRSYEQYF
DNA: TGTGCCAGCACCCGCCCGACAGGCCGGTCCTACGAGCAGTACTTC